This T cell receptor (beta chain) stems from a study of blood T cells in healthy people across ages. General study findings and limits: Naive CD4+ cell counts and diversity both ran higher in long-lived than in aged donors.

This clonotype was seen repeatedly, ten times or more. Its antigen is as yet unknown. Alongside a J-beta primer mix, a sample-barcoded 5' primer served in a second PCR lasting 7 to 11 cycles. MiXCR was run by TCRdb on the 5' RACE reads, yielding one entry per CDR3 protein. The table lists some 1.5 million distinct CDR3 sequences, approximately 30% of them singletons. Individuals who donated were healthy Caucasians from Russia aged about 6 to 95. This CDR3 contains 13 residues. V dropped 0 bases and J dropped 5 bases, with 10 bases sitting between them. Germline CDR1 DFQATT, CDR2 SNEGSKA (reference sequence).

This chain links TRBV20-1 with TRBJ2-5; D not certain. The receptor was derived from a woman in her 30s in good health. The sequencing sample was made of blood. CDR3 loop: CSAREQPGETQYF. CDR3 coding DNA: TGCAGTGCTAGAGAGCAACCTGGGGAGACCCAGTACTTC.